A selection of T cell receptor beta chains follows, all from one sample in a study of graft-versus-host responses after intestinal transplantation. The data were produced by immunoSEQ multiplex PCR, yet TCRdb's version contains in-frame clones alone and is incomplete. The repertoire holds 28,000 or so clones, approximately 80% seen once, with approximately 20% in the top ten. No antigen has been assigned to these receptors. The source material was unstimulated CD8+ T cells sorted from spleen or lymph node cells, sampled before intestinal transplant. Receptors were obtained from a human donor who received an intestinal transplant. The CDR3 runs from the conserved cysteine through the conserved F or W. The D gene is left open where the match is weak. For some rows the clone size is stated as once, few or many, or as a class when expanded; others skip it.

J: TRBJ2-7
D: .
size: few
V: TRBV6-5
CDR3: CASSYKGRSYEQYF
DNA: TGTGCCAGCAGTTATAAGGGGCGCTCCTACGAGCAGTACTTC

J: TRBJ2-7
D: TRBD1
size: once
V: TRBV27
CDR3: CASSFGQGYEQYF
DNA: TGTGCCAGCAGTTTCGGACAGGGGTACGAGCAGTACTTC

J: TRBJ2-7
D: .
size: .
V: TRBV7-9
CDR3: CASSLARGGGISYEQYF
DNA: TGTGCCAGCAGCTTAGCGAGGGGCGGGGGCATCTCCTACGAGCAGTACTTC

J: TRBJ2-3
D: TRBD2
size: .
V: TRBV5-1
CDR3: CASSWGLVPDTQYF
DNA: TGCGCCAGCAGCTGGGGACTAGTCCCAGATACGCAGTATTTT

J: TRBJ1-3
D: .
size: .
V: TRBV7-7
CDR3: CASSLGSGSGNTIYF
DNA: TGTGCTAGCAGCTTAGGTTCAGGGTCTGGAAACACCATATATTTT

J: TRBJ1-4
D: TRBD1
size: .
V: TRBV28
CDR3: CASSWDSTNEKLFF
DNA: TGTGCCAGCAGTTGGGACAGCACTAATGAAAAACTGTTTTTT

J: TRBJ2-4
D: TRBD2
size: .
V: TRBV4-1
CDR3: CASSQDALGGGLAKNIQYF
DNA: TGCGCCAGCAGCCAAGATGCCCTCGGGGGGGGCCTAGCCAAAAACATTCAGTACTTC

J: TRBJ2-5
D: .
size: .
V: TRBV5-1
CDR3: CASIPPGEETQYF
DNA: TGCGCCAGCATCCCCCCGGGGGAAGAGACCCAGTACTTC

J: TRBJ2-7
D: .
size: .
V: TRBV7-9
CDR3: CASSLAGTTSYEQYF
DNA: TGTGCCAGCAGCTTGGCCGGGACAACCTCCTACGAGCAGTACTTC

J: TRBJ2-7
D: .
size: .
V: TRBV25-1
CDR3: CASSVDMSSYEQYF
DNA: TGTGCCAGCAGTGTAGACATGTCCTCCTACGAGCAGTACTTC

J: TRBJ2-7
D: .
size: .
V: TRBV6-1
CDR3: CASSAGGWVYEQYF
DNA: TGTGCCAGCAGTGCGGGGGGCTGGGTCTACGAGCAGTACTTC

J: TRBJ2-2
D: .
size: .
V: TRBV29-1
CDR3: CSVEEHNTGELFF
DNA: TGCAGCGTTGAAGAACATAACACCGGGGAGCTGTTTTTT

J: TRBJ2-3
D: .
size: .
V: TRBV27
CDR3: CASSLGRDTQYF
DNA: TGTGCCAGCAGTTTAGGGCGAGATACGCAGTATTTT

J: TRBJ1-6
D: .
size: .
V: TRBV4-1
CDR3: CASSQLENSPLHF
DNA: TGCGCCAGCAGCCAACTGGAGAATTCACCCCTCCACTTT

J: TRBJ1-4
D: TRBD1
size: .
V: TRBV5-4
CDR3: CASSQTGQGAEKLFF
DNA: TGTGCCAGCAGCCAAACTGGACAGGGGGCAGAAAAACTGTTTTTT

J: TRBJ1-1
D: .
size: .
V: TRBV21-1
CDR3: CAKTGNAFF
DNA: TGTGCCAAAACAGGGAATGCTTTCTTT

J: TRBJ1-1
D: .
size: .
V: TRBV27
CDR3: CASSPRQRNTEAFF
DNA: TGTGCCAGCAGTCCAAGGCAGCGGAACACTGAAGCTTTCTTT

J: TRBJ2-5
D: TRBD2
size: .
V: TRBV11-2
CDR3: CASSDPVTSVETQYF
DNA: TGTGCCAGCAGCGACCCCGTGACTAGCGTGGAGACCCAGTACTTC

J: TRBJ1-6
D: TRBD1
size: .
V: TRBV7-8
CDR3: CASSLALLDRAENSPLHF
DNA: TGTGCCAGCAGCTTAGCCCTCTTAGACAGGGCCGAGAATTCACCCCTCCACTTT

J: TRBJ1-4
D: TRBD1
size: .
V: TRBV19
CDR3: CASSAPGGYEKLFF
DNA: TGTGCCAGTAGCGCCCCAGGGGGTTATGAAAAACTGTTTTTT

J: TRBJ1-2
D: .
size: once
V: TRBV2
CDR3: CASESGVTF
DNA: TGTGCCAGCGAGAGCGGGGTCACCTTC

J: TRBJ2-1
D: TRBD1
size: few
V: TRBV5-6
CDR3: CASSSGTAFNEQFF
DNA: TGTGCCAGCAGCTCCGGGACAGCTTTCAATGAGCAGTTCTTC

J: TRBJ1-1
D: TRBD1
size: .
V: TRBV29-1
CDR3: CSVLGGRVGEAFF
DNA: TGCAGCGTCCTAGGGGGCAGGGTGGGTGAAGCTTTCTTT

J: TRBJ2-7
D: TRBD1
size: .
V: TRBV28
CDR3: CASSLGQGEQYF
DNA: TGTGCCAGCAGCCTCGGACAGGGTGAGCAGTACTTC

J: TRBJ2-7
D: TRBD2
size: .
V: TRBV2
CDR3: CASTSGTTSGGPYEQYF
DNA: TGTGCCAGCACCTCGGGGACTACTAGCGGGGGACCCTACGAGCAGTACTTC